One sample yielded the 32 T cell receptor beta chains listed below, sequenced in a study of CD8 T cells in ankylosing spondylitis (dated by TCRdb to 2016 to 2017). The method was 5' RACE. The sequencing machine was an Illumina HiSeq 2500. TCRdb trimmed the raw reads at Q25, called clones with MiXCR and kept productive beta chains. When rows share a CDR3 protein, they turn into one entry using the most common DNA and genes. The sample profile shows some 240,000 distinct CDR3 sequences; roughly a quarter of them were found once. About 0.6% of the sample lies in the top ten. Sequenced: blood, either unsorted or a sorted T cell fraction (not recorded which). Receptor source: a male donor with ankylosing spondylitis or in good health (not recorded which).

This clonotype was found many times. The genes are TRBV12-3 or TRBV12-4 and TRBJ2-3, with 7 bases identical to TRBD1. The CDR3 has 14 residues. Trimming removed 1 base from V and 4 bases from J; junction bases left unmatched: 2. CDR3 DNA: TGTGCCAGCAGTTTAGTTCAGGGGGCAGATACGCAGTATTTT. Protein sequence: CASSLVQGADTQYF.

This clonotype has at least ten counts. The chain joins TRBV5-1 to TRBJ2-7; D unresolved. The V gene lost 3 bases and the J gene lost 0 bases, with 19 bases spanning the gap. The CDR3 contains 17 residues. Germline assignment: CDR1 SGHRS and CDR2 YFSETQ. The CDR3 DNA sequence: TGCGCCAGCAGCTCATTACCGACAATTGCAAACTCCTACGAGCAGTACTTC. This gives the protein CASSSLPTIANSYEQYF.

The rearrangement uses TRBV5-4 and TRBJ2-7; 8 bases line up with TRBD1. This CDR3 region has 15 residues. Per the germline V gene, CDR1 is SGHNT and CDR2 is YYREEE (reference sequence). V shed 4 bases, J shed 1 base, and the junction held 7 bases outside the gene matches. The CDR3 region is CASSHSYRGSYEQYF. CDR3 sequence (DNA): TGTGCCAGCAGCCACTCCTACAGGGGGTCCTACGAGCAGTACTTC.

This chain links TRBV20-1 with TRBJ2-5; TRBD2 aligns across 7 bases. Germline V gene lookup returns CDR1 DFQATT and CDR2 SNEGSKA (reference sequence). This CDR3 is 15 amino acids long. After removal of 6 bases from V and 4 bases from J, the junction contained 14 bases not matched to a gene. The DNA of the CDR3 is TGCAGTGCGAGCAATAGCGGGCTGAAAGGAGAGACCCAGTACTTC. Encoded protein: CSASNSGLKGETQYF.

In this sample, this clonotype turned up many times. The V and J genes are TRBV28 and TRBJ2-7, with D possibly matching TRBD1 (6 bases). Between the trimmed V and J ends, which lost 4 bases and 13 bases, there was a span of 11 bases. The CDR3 runs 10 residues. Germline CDR1 and CDR2: MDHEN and SYDVKM. In nucleotides, the CDR3 is TGTGCCAGCAGTTCGGACAGTACTTACTTC. The encoded protein is CASSSDSTYF.

CDR3 in DNA: TGTGCCAGCAGCCCAATCAATGCGCGGGGTTCTGGTGAGCAGTTCTTC. Amino acid sequence: CASSPINARGSGEQFF. V is TRBV7-3 and J is TRBJ2-1; tentative D call: TRBD2 (6 bases). CDR3 length: 16 amino acids. V shed 5 bases and J shed 9 bases, with 23 bases lying between them. CDR1 and CDR2 from the germline V gene are SGHTA and FQGTGA.

Many counts were recorded for this clonotype. This chain links TRBV4-2 with TRBJ2-3, with 9 bases aligning to TRBD2. With 1 base clipped from V and 6 bases from J, the junction kept 11 bases outside the gene matches. Germline CDR1 reads LGHNA; CDR2 reads YNFKEQ. The CDR3 spans 17 residues. CDR3 sequence: CASSQGAGTSLGDTQYF. The CDR3 bases are TGTGCCAGCAGCCAAGGAGCCGGGACTAGCTTGGGTGATACGCAGTATTTT.

The genes are TRBV10-3 and TRBJ2-1; 12 nucleotides match TRBD2. The germline V gene has CDR1 ENHRY and CDR2 SYGVKD. CDR3 size: 19 residues. V lost 4 bases to trimming and J lost 0 bases; unmatched junction nucleotides: 10. CDR3 sequence (DNA): TGTGCCATCAGTGCAGGACTAGCGGGGTCCAGTGGCTCCTACAATGAGCAGTTCTTC. It specifies CAISAGLAGSSGSYNEQFF.

The gene calls are TRBV2 and TRBJ2-5; D possibly uses TRBD1 or TRBD2 (6 bases each). This CDR3 spans 15 amino acids. The germline gives CDR1 SNHLY, CDR2 FYNNEI. The V gene lost 7 bases and the J gene lost 4 bases, with 19 bases spanning the gap. In DNA, the CDR3 is TGTGCCAGCAAAGGGGGGAATAGAATCGGAGAGACCCAGTACTTC. Amino acid sequence: CASKGGNRIGETQYF. Full variable domain (outside the CDR3, taken from reference TRBV2 and TRBJ2-5): EPEVTQTPSHQVTQMGQEVILRCVPISNHLYFYWYRQILGQKVEFLVSFYNNEISEKSEIFDDQFSVERPDGSNFTLKIRSTKLEDSAMYFCASKGGNRIGETQYFGPGTRLLVL.

This clonotype was seen ten or more times. The chain is built from TRBV12-3 or TRBV12-4 and TRBJ2-1, with 8 bases aligning to TRBD1. J gave up 7 bases and V 3 bases, and 14 bases lay outside the gene matches. The CDR3 runs 17 residues. The CDR3, as DNA: TGTGCCAGCAGTTTTACCCTTCGGCAGGGGGCCCTAAATGAGCAGTTCTTC. This gives the protein CASSFTLRQGALNEQFF.

The CDR3: CASSLGSFAVQYF. CDR3 in DNA: TGTGCCAGCAGTTTAGGATCCTTCGCAGTTCAGTACTTC. This chain uses TRBV12-3 or TRBV12-4 with TRBJ2-4; D gene unclear. CDR3 length: 13 amino acids. With 1 base removed from V and 11 bases from J, the gap between germline ends came to 12 bases.

This clonotype was counted at least ten times. The chain combines TRBV29-1 with TRBJ1-1, with 9 bases matching TRBD1. CDR3 length: 12 amino acids. CDR1 is SQVTM, CDR2 ANQGSEA, per germline. Trimming cost V 6 bases and J 6 bases; bases outside gene matches: 5. This chain's CDR3 is CSVGQGTPEAFF. CDR3 DNA: TGCAGCGTGGGACAGGGCACCCCTGAAGCTTTCTTT.

This clonotype was found a few times. The rearrangement links TRBV24-1 to TRBJ2-3; no reliable D call. V was trimmed by 8 bases and J by 2 bases, leaving 10 bases between them. The germline gives CDR1 KGHDR, CDR2 SFDVKD. CDR3 length equals 13 residues. DNA of the CDR3: TGTGCCACCAATGGCCCCCTCACAGATACGCAGTATTTT. Its protein is CATNGPLTDTQYF.

The V gene is TRBV6-5, the J gene TRBJ2-7; D uncertain. Germline CDR1 is MNHEY and CDR2 is SVGAGI. Trimming pared 2 bases from V and 4 bases from J, leaving 15 bases between. The CDR3 spans 15 residues. For the CDR3, the DNA is TGTGCCAGCAGTTACGGTCCAGGTGGGGTGTACGAGCAGTACTTC. Translated: CASSYGPGGVYEQYF.

The chain links TRBV28 to TRBJ2-5; D not resolved. Germline CDR1 MDHEN, CDR2 SYDVKM. The CDR3 has 12 residues. The germline V and J ends were trimmed by 3 bases and 9 bases, with 11 bases remaining between them. CDR3 region: CASSFSSGPQYF. The CDR3 bases are TGTGCCAGCAGTTTTTCTTCCGGTCCCCAGTACTTC.

This clonotype was seen repeatedly, ten times or more. The CDR3: CSAKTGAYNEQFF. In DNA, the CDR3 is TGCAGTGCCAAGACAGGGGCCTACAATGAGCAGTTCTTC. The chain carries TRBV20-1 and TRBJ2-1; 8 bases line up with TRBD1. The CDR3 is 13 residues long. V dropped 6 bases and J dropped 2; count of bases not matched to a gene: 3. Germline CDR1 and CDR2: DFQATT and SNEGSKA (reference sequence).

This clonotype was seen a few times. The chain combines TRBV29-1 with TRBJ1-1; TRBD1 aligns across 7 bases. V gave up 5 bases and J gave up 1 base; unmatched junction bases: 7. Germline V gene lookup returns CDR1 SQVTM and CDR2 ANQGSEA. This CDR3 contains 14 residues. The CDR3 protein is CSVHHRGGNTEAFF. The CDR3 DNA follows: TGCAGCGTTCACCACAGGGGAGGGAACACTGAAGCTTTCTTT. Combining the CDR3 with reference TRBV29-1 and TRBJ1-1 gives the whole variable domain SAVISQKPSRDICQRGTSLTIQCQVDSQVTMMFWYRQQPGQSLTLIATANQGSEATYESGFVIDKFPISRPNLTFSTLTVSNMSPEDSSIYLCSVHHRGGNTEAFFGQGTRLTVV.

The sample holds a few counts of this clonotype. CDR3: CASSPAWDRGVNEQFF. In DNA form, the CDR3 reads TGTGCCAGCAGCCCCGCCTGGGACAGGGGTGTGAATGAGCAGTTCTTC. The chain couples TRBV5-5 to TRBJ2-1, with 10 nucleotides matching TRBD1. Germline V gene lookup returns CDR1 SGHKS and CDR2 YYEKEE (reference sequence). The CDR3 covers 16 residues. V was pared by 4 bases and J by 7 bases, with 11 bases of the junction left unmatched.

The rearrangement links TRBV6-1 to TRBJ2-5; possible D gene TRBD2, 5 bases. V was pared by 8 bases and J by 0 bases, with 10 bases between. The CDR3 loop spans 13 amino acids. CDR1 and CDR2 from the germline V gene are MNHNS and SASEGT. The CDR3 loop reads CASARTDQETQYF. The CDR3 coding sequence is TGTGCCAGCGCCCGGACTGACCAAGAGACCCAGTACTTC.

In this sample, this clonotype turned up many times. The chain carries TRBV6-1 and TRBJ1-3, with D tentatively TRBD1 (6 bases). V was trimmed by 7 bases and J by 0 bases, leaving 10 bases between them. Germline values: CDR1 MNHNS, CDR2 SASEGT. The CDR3 is made up of 14 amino acids. The CDR3 coding sequence is TGTGCCAGCACAGGGGCCATCTCTGGAAACACCATATATTTT. Translated: CASTGAISGNTIYF.

This chain joins TRBV15 and TRBJ2-1; 10 bases are a match to TRBD1. Trimming took 8 bases from V and 6 from J; bases not matched to a gene: 7. This CDR3 comprises 14 residues. From germline, CDR1 is LNHNV and CDR2 YYDKDF (reference sequence). This chain's CDR3 is CATHPGQGSNEQFF. The DNA for the CDR3 is TGTGCCACCCACCCGGGACAGGGGAGCAATGAGCAGTTCTTC. Using reference TRBV15 and TRBJ2-1 for the parts outside the CDR3, the full variable domain is DAMVIQNPRYQVTQFGKPVTLSCSQTLNHNVMYWYQQKSSQAPKLLFHYYDKDFNNEADTPDNFQSRRPNTSFCFLDIRSPGLGDTAMYLCATHPGQGSNEQFFGPGTRLTVL.

In its sample, this clonotype was seen once. V usage is TRBV18 and J usage is TRBJ2-7, with 12 nucleotides matching TRBD1. This CDR3 is 17 amino acids long. J gave up 0 bases and V 3 bases, and 6 bases lay outside the gene matches. Germline V gene data show CDR1 as KGHSH and CDR2 as LQKENI. The DNA for the CDR3 is TGTGCCAGCTCACCGGGCCGGGACAGGGGGCTCTCCTACGAGCAGTACTTC. Translation: CASSPGRDRGLSYEQYF.

This clonotype has a count of ten or more. The rearrangement joins TRBV7-9 to TRBJ2-3, with D maybe TRBD2 (6 bases). Trimming removed 5 bases at V and 2 bases at J, with 14 bases between. This CDR3 has 15 amino acids. Germline assignment: CDR1 SEHNR and CDR2 FQNEAQ (reference sequence). The CDR3 spells CASSRGGAFTDTQYF. CDR3 coding DNA: TGTGCCAGCAGCCGAGGCGGGGCCTTCACAGATACGCAGTATTTT.

This clonotype was seen ten or more times. The rearrangement joins TRBV11-2 to TRBJ2-3; 14 bases align to TRBD2. The CDR3 extends over 16 amino acids. Germline V gene sequence: CDR1 SGHAT, CDR2 FQNNGV. V trimming: 9 bases; J trimming: 6 bases; junction bases outside the gene matches: 11. The CDR3 region is CASRTSGGPTYDTQYF. The CDR3 DNA reads TGTGCCAGTAGGACTAGCGGGGGGCCAACCTATGATACGCAGTATTTT. Variable domain in full (rest from reference TRBV11-2 and TRBJ2-3): EAGVAQSPRYKIIEKRQSVAFWCNPISGHATLYWYQQILGQGPKLLIQFQNNGVVDDSQLPKDRFSAERLKGVDSTLKIQPAKLEDSAVYLCASRTSGGPTYDTQYFGPGTRLTVL.

This clonotype has just a few counts. The chain has TRBV20-1 and TRBJ2-1; 12 bases line up with TRBD2. The V gene's germline CDR1 is DFQATT and CDR2 SNEGSKA (reference sequence). This CDR3 has 14 amino acids. V trimming: 5 bases; J trimming: 10 bases; junction bases outside the gene matches: 9. CDR3 sequence (DNA): TGCAGTGCTGGGCTAGCGGGGGGGCCGGGGGAGCAGTTCTTC. It encodes CSAGLAGGPGEQFF.

This clonotype was seen repeatedly, ten times or more. The J gene is TRBJ1-1, the V gene TRBV29-1, with D hard to call. V shed 4 bases and J shed 1 base, with 10 bases lying between them. The CDR3 extends over 13 amino acids. Germline V gives CDR1 SQVTM, CDR2 ANQGSEA. The DNA of the CDR3 is TGCAGCGTTGTGGTACAGCCGAACACTGAAGCTTTCTTT. This encodes CSVVVQPNTEAFF. The entire variable domain, with the rest obtained from reference TRBV29-1 and TRBJ1-1, is as follows: SAVISQKPSRDICQRGTSLTIQCQVDSQVTMMFWYRQQPGQSLTLIATANQGSEATYESGFVIDKFPISRPNLTFSTLTVSNMSPEDSSIYLCSVVVQPNTEAFFGQGTRLTVV.

This clonotype was observed a few times. This chain connects TRBV11-2 to TRBJ1-4; tentatively, D is TRBD1 (5 bases). Trimming removed 1 base from V and 0 bases from J, with 15 bases in between. Germline V gene lookup returns CDR1 SGHAT and CDR2 FQNNGV. The CDR3 covers 18 residues. CDR3 sequence: CASSLGVRGVTTNEKLFF. Written as DNA, the CDR3 is TGTGCCAGCAGCTTAGGAGTCCGGGGCGTTACAACTAATGAAAAACTGTTTTTT.

This clonotype has just a few counts. This chain joins TRBV20-1 and TRBJ2-1; D gene uncertain. The germline V gene encodes CDR1 DFQATT and CDR2 SNEGSKA (reference sequence). CDR3 length: 14 residues. V gave up 1 base and J gave up 12 bases, with 19 bases separating them. The CDR3 region is CSARVNPDGKGQFF. The CDR3 region has the DNA TGCAGTGCTAGAGTCAACCCGGACGGCAAGGGGCAGTTCTTC.

The chain combines TRBV7-9 with TRBJ2-1, with 13 bases lining up with TRBD2. Germline CDR1 is SEHNR and CDR2 is FQNEAQ (reference sequence). This CDR3 is 17 amino acids long. The J segment lost 4 bases and the V segment lost 6 bases, leaving 9 bases of the junction unmatched. The CDR3 DNA reads TGTGCCAGCAGACATACTAGCGGGGGGGCTGCTTACAATGAGCAGTTCTTC. Its translation: CASRHTSGGAAYNEQFF.

The sample holds many counts of this clonotype. The rearrangement links TRBV7-9 to TRBJ2-1, with 8 bases lining up with TRBD1. Per the germline V gene, CDR1 is SEHNR and CDR2 is FQNEAQ (reference sequence). The CDR3 consists of 17 residues. J lost 0 bases, V lost 4 bases, and 8 bases had no gene match. In DNA form, the CDR3 reads TGTGCCAGCAGCTCTGGGACAGGCCAAAGCTCCTACAATGAGCAGTTCTTC. It translates to CASSSGTGQSSYNEQFF.

This clonotype came up many times. The chain carries TRBV25-1 and TRBJ2-7; D might be TRBD2 (6 bases). Trimming removed 1 base from V and 4 bases from J, with 14 bases in between. The CDR3 loop spans 15 amino acids. CDR1 MGHDK and CDR2 SYGVNS come from the germline V gene. As DNA, the CDR3 is TGTGCCAGCAGTGAATTTGGTGGGGGAGGATACGAGCAGTACTTC. Amino acids: CASSEFGGGGYEQYF.

The sample holds many counts of this clonotype. The rearrangement joins TRBV10-3 to TRBJ2-3; 10 bases are shared with TRBD2. The junction had 6 bases not matched to a gene; V was cut back by 4 bases and J by 5 bases. Germline assignment: CDR1 ENHRY and CDR2 SYGVKD. This CDR3 contains 15 residues. CDR3 residues: CAISASSGGKDTQYF. In DNA, the CDR3 is TGTGCCATCAGTGCCTCTAGCGGGGGAAAAGATACGCAGTATTTT.